One and the same sample provided the 10 T cell receptor beta chains below, sequenced in a study of post-analysis software for immune sequencing data. Study results and limitations: Four or five TRBV segments, TRBV5-6, TRBV5-1 and TRBV20-1 among them, were found more frequent in patients than controls.

No antigen has been assigned to these receptors. The TCR beta cDNA libraries contained unique molecular identifiers. TCRdb used MiXCR to reprocess the PCR reads, holding one entry per CDR3 protein. This table holds about 620,000 distinct CDR3 sequences, about 40% found once. The sample comprised blood. These receptors originate from a girl between 10 and 17 years old with multiple sclerosis.

The table lists this clonotype with a few counts. The rearrangement links TRBV29-1 to TRBJ2-3, with 12 bases matching TRBD2. J was trimmed by 1 base and V by 4 bases; bases with no gene match: 0. Germline CDR1 and CDR2: SQVTM and ANQGSEA. The CDR3 is 14 amino acids. CDR3 nucleotides: TGCAGCGTTGGACTAGCGGGGGGCACAGATACGCAGTATTTT. It codes for CSVGLAGGTDTQYF.

The CDR3 nucleotides read TGCAGTGCTAGAGATTGGACCGGTGGATTCGGAGAGACCCAGTACTTC. This encodes CSARDWTGGFGETQYF. This rearrangement joins TRBV20-1 to TRBJ2-5; no reliable D call. The CDR3 is 16 residues long. The V gene lost 0 bases and the J gene lost 4 bases, with 18 bases spanning the gap. Germline V gives CDR1 DFQATT, CDR2 SNEGSKA (reference sequence).

The rearrangement uses TRBV12-3 or TRBV12-4 and TRBJ1-1; D not resolved. The CDR3 loop spans 12 amino acids. V was trimmed by 3 bases and J by 4 bases, leaving 6 bases between them. CDR3 protein: CASSFRATEAFF. CDR3 nucleotide sequence: TGTGCCAGCAGTTTTAGGGCCACTGAAGCTTTCTTT.

This clonotype was seen only a few times. The chain links TRBV11-3 to TRBJ2-1; D remains unclear. The CDR3 length is 15 residues. In germline, CDR1 is SGHNT, CDR2 YENEEA. V was shortened by 5 bases and J by 0 bases, with 11 bases between the two germline ends. CDR3 bases: TGTGCCAGCAGCCCGCCTGGCGGCTCCTACAATGAGCAGTTCTTC. Translating it yields CASSPPGGSYNEQFF.

This clonotype came up many times. The chain employs TRBV5-1 and TRBJ1-2; 7 nucleotides match TRBD1. Trimming took 2 bases from V and 8 from J; bases not matched to a gene: 9. CDR1 and CDR2 from the germline V gene are SGHRS and YFSETQ. The length of the CDR3 is 14 residues. The CDR3 region is CASSFYEGAKGYTF. In DNA, the CDR3 is TGCGCCAGCAGCTTTTACGAGGGGGCAAAGGGCTACACCTTC.

This chain joins TRBV20-1 and TRBJ2-5; 7 bases fit TRBD2. The CDR3 consists of 13 residues. The germline V gene encodes CDR1 DFQATT and CDR2 SNEGSKA (reference sequence). The V segment lost 3 bases and the J segment 9 bases; nucleotides outside the gene matches: 10. The CDR3 sequence: CSARGPGGGSQYF. For the CDR3, the DNA is TGCAGTGCTAGGGGCCCGGGAGGAGGGTCCCAGTACTTC.

The chain carries TRBV5-6 and TRBJ2-5; D possibly matches TRBD1 or TRBD2 (5 bases each). The CDR3 is 15 residues long. Trimming removed 4 bases from V and 2 bases from J, with 15 bases in between. Germline CDR1 reads SGHDT; CDR2 reads YYEEEE. Here the CDR3 DNA reads TGTGCCAGCAGCGAACCGGGACGGTCTCAAGAGACCCAGTACTTC. This translates into CASSEPGRSQETQYF.

This clonotype has ten or more counts. This chain links TRBV29-1 with TRBJ2-5, with 8 bases identical to TRBD1. The CDR3 sequence is 15 residues long. V was clipped by 0 bases and J by 5 bases; unmatched bases: 8. Germline lookup yields CDR1 SQVTM and CDR2 ANQGSEA. CDR3 sequence: CSVEDYGQGGETQYF. In DNA, the CDR3 is TGCAGCGTTGAAGACTACGGACAGGGCGGGGAGACCCAGTACTTC.

This clonotype was counted a few times. The CDR3 DNA follows: TGCGCCAGCAGCTCCAGGGGAAGTGGTGAAAAACTGTTTTTT. Amino acids: CASSSRGSGEKLFF. The chain joins TRBV5-1 to TRBJ1-4, with D perhaps TRBD1 (6 bases). V dropped 3 bases and J dropped 7 bases, with 13 bases sitting between them. Germline CDR1 SGHRS, CDR2 YFSETQ. CDR3 size: 14 residues.

A few counts support this clonotype. This chain uses TRBV7-9 with TRBJ2-7, with D uncertain. Germline loops: CDR1 SEHNR, CDR2 FQNEAQ (reference sequence). The CDR3 covers 12 residues. Trimming cost V 5 bases and J 6 bases, with 11 bases left between them. CDR3 residues: CASSPGRVEQYF. The CDR3 DNA reads TGTGCCAGCAGCCCCGGCCGTGTCGAGCAGTACTTC.